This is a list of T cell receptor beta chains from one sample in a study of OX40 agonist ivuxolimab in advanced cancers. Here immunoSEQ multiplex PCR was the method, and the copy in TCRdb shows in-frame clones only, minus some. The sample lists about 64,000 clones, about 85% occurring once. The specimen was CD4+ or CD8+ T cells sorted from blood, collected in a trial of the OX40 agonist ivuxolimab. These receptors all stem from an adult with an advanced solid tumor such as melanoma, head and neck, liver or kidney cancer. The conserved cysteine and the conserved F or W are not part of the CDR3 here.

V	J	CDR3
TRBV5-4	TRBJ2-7	ASGDRGLGQY
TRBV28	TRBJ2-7	ASGRGGFDEQY
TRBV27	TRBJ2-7	ASSERWRYEQY
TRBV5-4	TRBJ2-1	ASSLYVLANYNEQF
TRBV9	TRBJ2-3	ASSPAGTPGTDTQY
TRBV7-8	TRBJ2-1	ASSLGLAGGNEQF
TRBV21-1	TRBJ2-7	ASSKPQGVSYEQY
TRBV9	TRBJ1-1	ASSVRTGHLNTEAF
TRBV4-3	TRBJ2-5	ASSQGSGRETQY
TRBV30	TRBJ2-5	AWRGPGATETQY
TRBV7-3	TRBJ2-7	ASSLELHYEQY
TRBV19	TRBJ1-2	ASSPRTGDGYT
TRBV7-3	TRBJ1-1	ASSLGNPRVDTEAF
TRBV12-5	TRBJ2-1	ASGSSGRASEQF
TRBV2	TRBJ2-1	ASSEAGGEDEQF
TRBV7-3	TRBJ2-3	ASSLNSPADTQY
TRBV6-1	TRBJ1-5	ASSYNQPQH
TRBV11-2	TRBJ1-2	ASSPPGTNYGYT
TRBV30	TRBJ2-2	AWSVLHRELF
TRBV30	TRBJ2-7	AWTGQGPYEQY
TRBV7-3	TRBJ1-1	ASSFTGGRTEAF
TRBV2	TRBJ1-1	ASSGTRDTEAF
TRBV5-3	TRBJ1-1	ASGLQGEAF
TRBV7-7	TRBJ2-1	ASSKDEALGNEQF
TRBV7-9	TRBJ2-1	ASSTLRGISYNEQF
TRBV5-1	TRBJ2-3	ASSYADTQY
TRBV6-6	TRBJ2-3	ASLDRTDTQY
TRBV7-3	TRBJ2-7	ASSLDPASGEQY
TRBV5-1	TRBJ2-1	ASSLGQGRDEQF
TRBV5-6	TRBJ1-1	ASSLYRGGFADTEAF
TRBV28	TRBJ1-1	ASNYGRGSNTEAF
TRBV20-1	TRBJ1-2	SAREKVEDT
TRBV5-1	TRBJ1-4	ASSLGTTNEKLF
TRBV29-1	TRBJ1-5	SVGWSGQNQPQH
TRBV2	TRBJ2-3	ASSVVGLAGTDTQY
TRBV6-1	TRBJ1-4	ASSEATQGEKLF
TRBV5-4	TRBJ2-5	ASSDRFDRGQETQY
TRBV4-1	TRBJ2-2	ASSRSKPGQGNTGELF
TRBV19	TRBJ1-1	ASSIDRAGGAF
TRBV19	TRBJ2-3	ASSSYRGRTDTQY
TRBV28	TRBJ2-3	ASSETGASTDTQY
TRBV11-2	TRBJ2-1	ASSPSTSGRRGYNEQF
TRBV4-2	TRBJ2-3	ASSQGGSGTDTQY
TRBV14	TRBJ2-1	ASSPSGRWNEQF
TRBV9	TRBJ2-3	ASSVLGATIDTQY
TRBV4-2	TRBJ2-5	ASSHGSGGQETQY
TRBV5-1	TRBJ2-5	ASSPVGLAVQETQY
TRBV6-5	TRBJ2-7	ASSYSRQVGDYEQY
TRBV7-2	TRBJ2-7	ASSLNSGPYEQY
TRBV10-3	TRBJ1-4	AIRGKVGEKLF
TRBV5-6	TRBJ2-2	ASSLGGANTGELF
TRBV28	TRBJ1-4	ASRGQEKLF
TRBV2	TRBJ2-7	ASRTDRSSYEQY
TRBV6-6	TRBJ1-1	ASSSTGANTEAF
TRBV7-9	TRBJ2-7	ASSLAGGHEQY
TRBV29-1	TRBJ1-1	SVASGTAKPGRTEAF
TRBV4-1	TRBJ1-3	ASSQERRVSGNTIY
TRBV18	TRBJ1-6	ASSPRRGNSPLH
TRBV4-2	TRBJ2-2	ASSRDLWAGELF
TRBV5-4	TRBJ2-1	ASSSGTSGGNEQF